The rows below give T cell receptor beta chains drawn from one sample of a study of blood T cell repertoires in COVID-19. This table comes from immunoSEQ multiplex PCR, and its TCRdb copy is limited to in-frame clones, with some not included. The sample lists around 450,000 clones; about 85% were seen once. Sequenced: PBMCs or T cells enriched from blood (not recorded which). Every receptor here comes from a woman between 18 and 29 years old with acute COVID-19. CDR3s include the opening cysteine and the closing phenylalanine or tryptophan.

V gene | CDR3 protein
TRBV2 | CACSRDRGRGNYGYTF
TRBV24-1 | CATTPGQEGYGYTF
TRBV15 | CATSRETGGENTIYF
TRBV7-3 | CASSFRDREPGANVLTF
TRBV7-8 | CASSQKSTGTSGNTIYF
TRBV9 | CASSGDSYEQYF
TRBV28 | CASTRGSLYEQYF
TRBV6-6 | CASSHRDAYGYTF
TRBV7-6 | CASSQTGGNYEQYF
TRBV20-1 | CSASLRLNASGAIPYEQYF
TRBV29-1 | CSVGRTGDNEQFF
TRBV11-2 | CASSPQGEQFF
TRBV4-3 | CASSQERGTGPEVAFF
TRBV5-6 | CASSLDRGDGYTF
TRBV7-2 | CASSLATGGSNQPQHF
TRBV11-2 | CASSFVQGDEQFF